One T cell receptor beta chain is described in this entry. As yet, its antigen is unknown. From germline, CDR1 is MNHEY and CDR2 SVGAGI. The V gene lost 6 bases and the J gene lost 4 bases, with 12 bases spanning the gap. CDR3 length equals 13 residues. TCRdb's table, derived via immunoSEQ multiplex PCR, lists solely in-frame clones and lacks some. The top ten clones hold approximately 10% of a sample with fewer than 90,000 clones, about 88% of them seen once. The sample comes from a study of T cell responses to AZD1222 COVID-19 vaccine. Study-wide findings and caveats: Most donors were white British, females outnumbered males, and clonal diversity was possibly underestimated. Repertoires in all cases were sampled only once the peak T cell response had passed. At baseline, just 6 or 7 AZD1222 recipients tested seropositive. Compared with day 0, the breadth and depth of the Spike-specific TCR repertoire rose significantly after two doses of AZD1222.

The clonotype comes from an adult in good health. V usage is TRBV6-5 and J usage is TRBJ1-2, with D possibly matching TRBD1 (6 bases). Sequences were derived from peripheral blood, sampled on day 0 of AZD1222 vaccination. In DNA form, the CDR3 reads TGTGCCAGCAGACAGGGTCAGGTCTATGGCTACACCTTC. Its translation is CASRQGQVYGYTF.